This T cell receptor (beta chain) was documented in a study of T-cell reconstitution after alpha-beta-depleted transplantation in children (dated by TCRdb to the mid-2010s). Background on the whole study: The study quantitatively tracked T-cell immune reconstitution after TCRalphabeta/CD19-depleted allogeneic hematopoietic cell transplantation in children using TCR repertoire profiling.

The library was generated by PCR. Instrument on record: Illumina HiSeq 2500. To normalize quantification of the TCRbeta repertoire, the TCR libraries were built with molecular barcoding that relied on unique molecular identifiers. TCRdb's own reprocessing of the public reads used fastp at Q25 and MiXCR and kept productive beta chains. Each CDR3 protein appears once, grouped with its most common genes and DNA. The sample table shows about 350,000 distinct CDR3 sequences, and around 15% are seen once. Together, the top ten hold about 41% of the sample. The treatment or condition label for this specimen denotes: allogeneic hematopoietic cell transplantation with graft depleted of TCRalphabeta T cells and CD19 B cells. TCRalphabeta/CD19-depleted allogeneic hematopoietic cell grafts were given to the transplant recipients, all of whom were children. This clonotype appeared a few times. The specificity of this receptor is unknown. The record has no base qualities; no much larger clone is one base away.

The research as a whole found: The apparently early alphabetaT-cell count recovery about two months after transplant was reportedly dependent on only several hundred rapidly expanded clones derived from non-depleted graft cells. The frequencies of hyperexpanded clones fell over the following months, and after one year, T-cell counts and TCRbeta diversity were mostly attributed to newly produced T cells. In some patients, high TCRbeta diversity at day 60 was attributed to recipient T cells and intrathymic progenitors that had survived conditioning.

The CDR3 contains 13 residues, cysteine and phenylalanine counted. The only DNA kept is the CDR3, 39 bases in frame from the first base. Trimming accounts for 5 bases at V and 3 bases at J, while the number of junction bases matched to no gene is 4. According to the germline V gene, CDR1 reads SGHAT and CDR2 reads FQNNGV. This sequence uses TRBV11-2 and TRBJ2-7, and TRBD2 aligns with 7 junction nucleotides. This clonotype was obtained from a male patient aged 2 to 10 who had a stem cell transplant for acute lymphoblastic leukemia, so the T cells may come from the graft donor. The specimen comprised PBMCs, mostly from graft donor cells, sampled 360 days after TCRalphabeta/CD19-depleted stem cell transplant. DNA sequence: TGTGCCAGCAGCATGGGACTACGCTACGAGCAGTACTTC. This translates into CASSMGLRYEQYF.